This entry concerns a single TCR beta chain. Germline V lookup: CDR1 SGHKS, CDR2 YYEKEE (reference sequence). The CDR3 loop spans 16 amino acids. Germline trimming cut 4 bases from V and 0 bases from J; bases unmatched to any gene: 2. These data are taken from a study of Tregs in tolerant kidney transplant recipients. The assay was immunoSEQ multiplex PCR, and TCRdb's table has in-frame clones only and misses some. The profile covers about 59,000 clones, with more than 70% appearing a single time and under 6.5% taken by the ten largest. This clonotype was obtained from a human donor in good health. This sequence joins TRBV5-5 and TRBJ2-6; 9 bases align to TRBD2. Source material: CD4+ T cells from blood. The CDR3 region has the DNA TGTGCCAGCAGCCCGCGGGAGGGCTCTGGGGCCAACGTCCTGACTTTC. Protein: CASSPREGSGANVLTF.